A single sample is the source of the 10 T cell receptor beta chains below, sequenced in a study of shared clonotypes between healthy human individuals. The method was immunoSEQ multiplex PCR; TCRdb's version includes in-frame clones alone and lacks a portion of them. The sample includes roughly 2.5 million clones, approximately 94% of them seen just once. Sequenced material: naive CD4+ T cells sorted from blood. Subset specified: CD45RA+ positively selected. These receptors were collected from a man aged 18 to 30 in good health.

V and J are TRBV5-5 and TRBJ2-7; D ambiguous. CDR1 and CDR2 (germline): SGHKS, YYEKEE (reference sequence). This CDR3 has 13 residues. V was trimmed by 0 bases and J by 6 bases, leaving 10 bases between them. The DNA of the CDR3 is TGTGCCAGCAGCTTGGGTAGACGGTTCGAGCAGTACTTC. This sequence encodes CASSLGRRFEQYF. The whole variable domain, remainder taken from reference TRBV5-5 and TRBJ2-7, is DAGVTQSPTHLIKTRGQQVTLRCSPISGHKSVSWYQQVLGQGPQFIFQYYEKEERGRGNFPDRFSARQFPNYSSELNVNALLLGDSALYLCASSLGRRFEQYFGPGTRLTVT.

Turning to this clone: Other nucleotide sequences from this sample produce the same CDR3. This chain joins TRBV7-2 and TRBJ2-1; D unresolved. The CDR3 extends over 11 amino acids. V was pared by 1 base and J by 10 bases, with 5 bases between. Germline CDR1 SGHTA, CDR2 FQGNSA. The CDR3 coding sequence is TGTGCCAGCAGCTTAGAAAGGGAGCAGTTCTTC. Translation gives CASSLEREQFF.

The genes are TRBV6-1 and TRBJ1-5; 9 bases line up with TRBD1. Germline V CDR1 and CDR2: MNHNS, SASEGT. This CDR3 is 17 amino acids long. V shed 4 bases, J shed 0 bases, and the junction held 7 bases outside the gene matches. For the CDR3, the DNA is TGTGCCAGCAGTGGGGGGACAGGGTGGAGTAGCAATCAGCCCCAGCATTTT. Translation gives CASSGGTGWSSNQPQHF.

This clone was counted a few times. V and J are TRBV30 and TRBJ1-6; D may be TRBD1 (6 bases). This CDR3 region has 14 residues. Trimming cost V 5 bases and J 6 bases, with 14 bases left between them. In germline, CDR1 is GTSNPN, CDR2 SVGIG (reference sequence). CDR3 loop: CAWGGQNRNSPLHF. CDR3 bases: TGTGCCTGGGGAGGACAGAACCGTAATTCACCCCTCCACTTT.

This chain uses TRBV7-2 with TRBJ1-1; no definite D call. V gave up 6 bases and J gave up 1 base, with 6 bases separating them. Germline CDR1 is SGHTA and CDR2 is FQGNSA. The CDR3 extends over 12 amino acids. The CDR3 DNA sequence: TGTGCCAGCAGAACAGCGAACACTGAAGCTTTCTTT. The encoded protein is CASRTANTEAFF.

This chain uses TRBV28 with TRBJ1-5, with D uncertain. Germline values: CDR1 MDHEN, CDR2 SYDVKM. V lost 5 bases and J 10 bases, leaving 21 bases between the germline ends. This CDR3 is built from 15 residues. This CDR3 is CASSPPTWPLSPQHF. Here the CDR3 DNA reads TGTGCCAGCAGTCCCCCAACATGGCCCTTGTCCCCCCAGCATTTT.

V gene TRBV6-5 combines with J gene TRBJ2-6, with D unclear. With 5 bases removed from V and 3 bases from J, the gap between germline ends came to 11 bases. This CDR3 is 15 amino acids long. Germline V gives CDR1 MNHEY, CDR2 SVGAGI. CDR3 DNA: TGTGCCAGCAGTCGCCCCGGGTTTGGGGCCAACGTCCTGACTTTC. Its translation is CASSRPGFGANVLTF.

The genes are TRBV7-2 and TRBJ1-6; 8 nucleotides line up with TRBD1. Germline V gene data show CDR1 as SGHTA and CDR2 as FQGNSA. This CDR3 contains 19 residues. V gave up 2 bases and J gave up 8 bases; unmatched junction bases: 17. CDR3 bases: TGTGCCAGCAGCTTAAGAGAAGGGACAGGCCCGCCATGGGATTCACCCCTCCACTTT. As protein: CASSLREGTGPPWDSPLHF.

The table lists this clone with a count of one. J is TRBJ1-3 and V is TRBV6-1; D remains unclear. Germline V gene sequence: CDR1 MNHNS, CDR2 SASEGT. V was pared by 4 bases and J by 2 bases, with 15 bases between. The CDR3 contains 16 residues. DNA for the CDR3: TGTGCCAGCAGTGGGACGGGGAGGTGGGCTGGAAACACCATATATTTT. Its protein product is CASSGTGRWAGNTIYF.

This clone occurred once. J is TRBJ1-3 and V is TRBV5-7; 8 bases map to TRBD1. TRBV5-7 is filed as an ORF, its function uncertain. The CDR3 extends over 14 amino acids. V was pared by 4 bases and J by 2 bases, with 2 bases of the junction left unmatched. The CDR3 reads CASSTDRAGNTIYF. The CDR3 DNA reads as TGTGCCAGCAGCACGGACAGGGCTGGAAACACCATATATTTT.